This TCR beta chain was recorded in a study of metastatic and nonmetastatic thyroid tumors. This clone was detected a few times. Authors' methods: Clinicopathological groups of papillary thyroid cancer showed CDR3 differences that were used to build a distant-metastasis classifier. From the PCR reads, TCRdb re-called clones with MiXCR. None of the V and J calls come from the authors' own analysis; TCRdb made them. This repertoire shows about 32,000 clones, about 18% found once; its top ten account for over 6.5%. All patients reached thyroid surgery having received no treatment beforehand. The germline gives CDR1 MNHNS, CDR2 SASEGT. V lost 7 bases and J lost 5; bases outside the gene matches: 5. The CDR3 is 15 amino acids.

The sequencing sample was made of blood. This chain connects TRBV6-1 to TRBJ2-3, with 14 nucleotides matching TRBD2. This clonotype was sampled from a female donor with papillary thyroid cancer or a benign thyroid nodule (not recorded which). Some clones in this sample may be carry-over from other donors' samples. Here the CDR3 reads CASTRLAGGKDTQYF. DNA for the CDR3: TGTGCCAGCACCAGACTAGCGGGAGGGAAAGATACGCAGTATTTT.